This TCR beta chain stems from a study of spatial heterogeneity in lung cancer. This clonotype was detected a few times. TCRdb reanalysed the 5' RACE reads using MiXCR and keeps one entry per CDR3 protein. Here the sample spans about 36,000 distinct CDR3 sequences, less than 5.5% being singletons. The CDR3 is made up of 16 amino acids. Germline V gene sequence: CDR1 SGHRS, CDR2 YFSETQ. J lost 4 bases, V lost 4 bases, and 8 bases had no gene match. Described time point: sample taken at primary tumor resection. From tumor, nontumor lung or frozen PBMC, whole RNA was taken unsorted for sequencing. This sequence was found in a female donor with early-stage non-small cell lung cancer. The chain has TRBV5-1 and TRBJ1-3, with TRBD1 matching 10 bases. The sequencing used PBMCs, collected at surgery. The chain's CDR3 is CASSVTTGGSGNTIYF. The CDR3 DNA is TGCGCCAGCAGCGTGACGACAGGGGGCTCGGGAAACACCATATATTTT. Supplemented by reference TRBV5-1 and TRBJ1-3, the full variable domain reads KAGVTQTPRYLIKTRGQQVTLSCSPISGHRSVSWYQQTPGQGLQFLFEYFSETQRNKGNFPGRFSGRQFSNSRSEMNVSTLELGDSALYLCASSVTTGGSGNTIYFGEGSWLTVV.